The text below deals with one TCR beta chain. As the CDR3 is not closed by the conserved phenylalanine or tryptophan, this likely results from a read error. No DNA is shown, since the ends of the CDR3 on it are uncertain; the CDR3 is the one TCRdb lists. The sample originates from a study of T cell repertoires in ileal Crohn's disease. As for time point: neoterminal ileum biopsy at postoperative endoscopy, about 6 months after surgery. The method was immunoSEQ multiplex PCR; TCRdb's version includes in-frame clones alone and lacks a portion of them. The table has some 10,000 clones, approximately 85% seen once. Germline lookup yields CDR1 SEHNR and CDR2 FQNEAQ (reference sequence). Ends included, the CDR3 has 12 residues.

The TCR sequence derives from an adult with Crohn's disease. The sequencing sample was made of ileal tissue. The chain recombines TRBV7-9 with TRBJ1-2; the table assigns TRBD1, which was not confirmed against the DNA. The CDR3 here is CASSSPQNQIWL.